In this sample, the clone carrying this TCR beta chain turned up a few times. The data originate from a study of patients and donors after allogeneic stem cell transplantation. The V gene's germline CDR1 is LGHNA and CDR2 YSLEER. CDR3 length equals 16 residues. V shed 0 bases, J shed 9 bases, and the junction held 6 bases outside the gene matches. TCRdb ran MiXCR on the RT-PCR reads and lists one entry per CDR3 protein. The sample consists of over 130,000 distinct CDR3 sequences, approximately 37% of them appearing once. The sequencing input was blood, either unsorted or a sorted T cell fraction (not recorded which). The V gene is TRBV4-3, the J gene TRBJ1-6; TRBD1 matches 9 bases. The clonotype was recovered from a human donor who was either an allogeneic HSCT recipient or a stem cell or donor lymphocyte infusion donor (not recorded which). It is not recorded whose cells these are; they may come from a transplant donor. The CDR3 nucleotides are TGCGCCAGCAGCCAAGAAGGGGACAGGGTTGGTTCACCCCTCCACTTT. Translated: CASSQEGDRVGSPLHF.